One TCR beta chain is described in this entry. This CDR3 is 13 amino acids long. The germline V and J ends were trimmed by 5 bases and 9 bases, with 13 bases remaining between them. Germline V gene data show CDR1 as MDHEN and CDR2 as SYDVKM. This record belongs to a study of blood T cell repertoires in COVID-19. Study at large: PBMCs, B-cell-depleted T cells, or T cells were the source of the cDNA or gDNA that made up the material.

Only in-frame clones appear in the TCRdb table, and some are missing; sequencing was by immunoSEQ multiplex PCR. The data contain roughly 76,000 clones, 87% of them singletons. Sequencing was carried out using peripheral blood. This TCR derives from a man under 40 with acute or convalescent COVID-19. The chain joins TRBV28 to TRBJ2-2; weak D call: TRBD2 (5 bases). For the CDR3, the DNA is TGTGCCAGCAGTCTTAGGGCGGGTCGGGAGCTGTTTTTT. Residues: CASSLRAGRELFF.